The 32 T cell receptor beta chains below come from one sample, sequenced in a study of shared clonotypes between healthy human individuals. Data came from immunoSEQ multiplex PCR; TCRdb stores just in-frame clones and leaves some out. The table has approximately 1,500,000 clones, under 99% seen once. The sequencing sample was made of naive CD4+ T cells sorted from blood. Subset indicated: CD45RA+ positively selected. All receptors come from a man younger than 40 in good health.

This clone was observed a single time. The CDR3 coding sequence is TGTGCCAGCAGTAGTCAGGGGTGGCTGCGAAGCACCGGGGAGCTGTTTTTT. Translated, it gives CASSSQGWLRSTGELFF. This sequence joins TRBV5-6 and TRBJ2-2, with D possibly TRBD1 on 6 matching bases. The CDR3 runs 17 residues. Germline loops: CDR1 SGHDT, CDR2 YYEEEE. V was shortened by 5 bases and J by 4 bases, with 21 bases between the two germline ends.

DNA of the CDR3: TGTGCCAGCAGTGGCGGACAGGGCCAGCCCCAGCATTTT. Its translation: CASSGGQGQPQHF. The genes are TRBV6-1 and TRBJ1-5, with TRBD1 matching over 8 bases. Germline CDR1 MNHNS, CDR2 SASEGT. CDR3 length: 13 residues. V lost 4 bases, J lost 7 bases, and 3 bases stayed unmatched.

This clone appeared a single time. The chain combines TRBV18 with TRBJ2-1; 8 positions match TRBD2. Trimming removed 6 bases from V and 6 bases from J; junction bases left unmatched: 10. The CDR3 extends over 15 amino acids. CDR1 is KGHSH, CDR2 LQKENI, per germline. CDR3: CASSRPGTSFNEQFF. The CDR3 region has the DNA TGTGCCAGCTCCCGTCCCGGGACTAGTTTCAATGAGCAGTTCTTC.

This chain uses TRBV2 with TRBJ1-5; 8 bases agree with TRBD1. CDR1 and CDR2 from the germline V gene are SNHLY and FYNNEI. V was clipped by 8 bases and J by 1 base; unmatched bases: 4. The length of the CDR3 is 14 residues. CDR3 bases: TGTGCCAGCGCTAGACAGGGGAGCAATCAGCCCCAGCATTTT. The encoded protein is CASARQGSNQPQHF.

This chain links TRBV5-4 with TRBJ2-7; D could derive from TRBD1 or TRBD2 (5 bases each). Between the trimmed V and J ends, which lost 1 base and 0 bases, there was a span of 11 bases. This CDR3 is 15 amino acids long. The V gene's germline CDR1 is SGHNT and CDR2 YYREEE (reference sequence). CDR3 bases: TGTGCCAGCAGCTTGCCAGGGACCCTCTCCTACGAGCAGTACTTC. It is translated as CASSLPGTLSYEQYF.

Here the CDR3 reads CAISGQDLGEQFF. CDR3 DNA sequence: TGTGCCATCAGTGGACAGGATCTTGGTGAGCAGTTCTTC. The chain has TRBV10-3 and TRBJ2-1; D may be TRBD1 (6 bases). This CDR3 spans 13 amino acids. Germline V gene data show CDR1 as ENHRY and CDR2 as SYGVKD. Deletions cut 4 bases from V and 9 bases from J, with 13 bases between.

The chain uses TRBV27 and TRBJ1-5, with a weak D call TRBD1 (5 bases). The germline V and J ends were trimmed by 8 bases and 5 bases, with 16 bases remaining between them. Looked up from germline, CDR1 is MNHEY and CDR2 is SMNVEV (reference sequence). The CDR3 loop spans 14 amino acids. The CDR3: CASGTGGEDQPQHF. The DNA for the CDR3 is TGTGCCAGCGGGACGGGTGGGGAGGATCAGCCCCAGCATTTT.

CDR3 sequence: CASSVAWASGRTPYEQYF. Here the CDR3 DNA reads TGTGCCAGCAGCGTAGCTTGGGCTAGCGGGAGGACTCCCTACGAGCAGTACTTC. V and J are TRBV9 and TRBJ2-7, with TRBD2 identical over 11 bases. Germline assignment: CDR1 SGDLS and CDR2 YYNGEE. V shed 0 bases, J shed 2 bases, and the junction held 10 bases outside the gene matches. CDR3 length: 18 amino acids.

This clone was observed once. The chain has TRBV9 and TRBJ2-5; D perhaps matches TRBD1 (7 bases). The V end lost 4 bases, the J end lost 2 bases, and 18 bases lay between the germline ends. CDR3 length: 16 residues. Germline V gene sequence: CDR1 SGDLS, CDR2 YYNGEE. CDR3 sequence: CASSPRSRGEQETQYF. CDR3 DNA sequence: TGTGCCAGCAGCCCCCGCTCCAGGGGGGAACAAGAGACCCAGTACTTC.

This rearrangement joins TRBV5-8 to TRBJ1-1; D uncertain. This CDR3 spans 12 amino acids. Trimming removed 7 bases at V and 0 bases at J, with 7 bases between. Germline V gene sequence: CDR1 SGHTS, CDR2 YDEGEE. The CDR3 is CASSLMNTEAFF. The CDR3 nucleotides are TGTGCCAGCTCCTTGATGAACACTGAAGCTTTCTTT. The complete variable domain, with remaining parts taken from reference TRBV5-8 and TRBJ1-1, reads EAGVTQSPTHLIKTRGQQATLRCSPISGHTSVYWYQQALGLGLQFLLWYDEGEERNRGNFPPRFSGRQFPNYSSELNVNALELEDSALYLCASSLMNTEAFFGQGTRLTVV.

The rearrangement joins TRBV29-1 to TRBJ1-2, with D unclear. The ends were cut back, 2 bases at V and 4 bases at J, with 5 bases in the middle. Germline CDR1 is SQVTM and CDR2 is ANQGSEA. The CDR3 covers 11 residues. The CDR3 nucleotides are TGCAGCGTTGAACAGGTCTATGGCTACACCTTC. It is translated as CSVEQVYGYTF.

CDR3 DNA sequence: TGTGCCAGCAGCCTGGGACTAGCGGAACTCACCGGGGAGCTGTTTTTT. Its translation is CASSLGLAELTGELFF. This rearrangement joins TRBV7-6 to TRBJ2-2, with TRBD2 identical over 11 bases. With V trimmed by 5 bases and J by 4 bases, 6 bases remained unmatched. The CDR3 loop spans 16 amino acids. Germline assignment: CDR1 SGHVS and CDR2 FNYEAQ.

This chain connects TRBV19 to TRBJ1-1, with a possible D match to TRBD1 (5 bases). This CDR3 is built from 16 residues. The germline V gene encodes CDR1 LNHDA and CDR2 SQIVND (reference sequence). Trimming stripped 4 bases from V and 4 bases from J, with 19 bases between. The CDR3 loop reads CASSTPDGAGRTEAFF. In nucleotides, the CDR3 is TGTGCCAGTAGTACCCCCGATGGGGCAGGGCGCACTGAAGCTTTCTTT.

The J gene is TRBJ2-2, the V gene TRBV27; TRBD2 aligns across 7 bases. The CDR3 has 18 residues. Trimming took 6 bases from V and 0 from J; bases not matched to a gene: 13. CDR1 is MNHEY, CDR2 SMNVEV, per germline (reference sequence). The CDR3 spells CASSPGFSGFANTGELFF. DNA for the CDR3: TGTGCCAGCAGCCCGGGGTTTAGCGGGTTCGCGAACACCGGGGAGCTGTTTTTT.

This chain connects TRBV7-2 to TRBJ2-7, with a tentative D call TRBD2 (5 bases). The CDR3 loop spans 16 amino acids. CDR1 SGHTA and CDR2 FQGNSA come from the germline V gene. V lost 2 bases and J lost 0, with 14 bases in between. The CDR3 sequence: CASSLSSGSLSYEQYF. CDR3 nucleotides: TGTGCCAGCAGCTTATCAAGCGGAAGTCTCTCCTACGAGCAGTACTTC.

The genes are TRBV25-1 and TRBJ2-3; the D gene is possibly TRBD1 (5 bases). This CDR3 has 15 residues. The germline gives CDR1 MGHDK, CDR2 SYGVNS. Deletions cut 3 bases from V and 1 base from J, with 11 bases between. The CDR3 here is CASSENSRGTDTQYF. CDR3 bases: TGTGCCAGCAGTGAGAATAGCAGGGGCACAGATACGCAGTATTTT.

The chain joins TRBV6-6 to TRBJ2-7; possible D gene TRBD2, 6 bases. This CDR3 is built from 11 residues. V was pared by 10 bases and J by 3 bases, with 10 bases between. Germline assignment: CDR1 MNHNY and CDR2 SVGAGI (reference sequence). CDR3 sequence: CATREDYEQYF. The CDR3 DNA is TGTGCCACCAGGGAGGACTACGAGCAGTACTTC.

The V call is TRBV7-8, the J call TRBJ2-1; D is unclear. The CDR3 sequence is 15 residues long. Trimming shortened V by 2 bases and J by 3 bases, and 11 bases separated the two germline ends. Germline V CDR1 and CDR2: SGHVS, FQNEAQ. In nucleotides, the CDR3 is TGTGCCAGCAGCTTACGGAGCGCCAGCTACAATGAGCAGTTCTTC. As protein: CASSLRSASYNEQFF. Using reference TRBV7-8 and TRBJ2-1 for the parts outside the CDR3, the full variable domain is GAGVSQSPRYKVAKRGQDVALRCDPISGHVSLFWYQQALGQGPEFLTYFQNEAQLDKSGLPSDRFFAERPEGSVSTLKIQRTQQEDSAVYLCASSLRSASYNEQFFGPGTRLTVL.

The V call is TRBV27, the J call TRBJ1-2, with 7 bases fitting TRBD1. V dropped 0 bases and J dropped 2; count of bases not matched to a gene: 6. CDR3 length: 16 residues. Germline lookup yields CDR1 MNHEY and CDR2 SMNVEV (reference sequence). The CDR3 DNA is TGTGCCAGCAGTTTATCCGCGCTCAGGGGGAACTATGGCTACACCTTC. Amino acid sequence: CASSLSALRGNYGYTF.

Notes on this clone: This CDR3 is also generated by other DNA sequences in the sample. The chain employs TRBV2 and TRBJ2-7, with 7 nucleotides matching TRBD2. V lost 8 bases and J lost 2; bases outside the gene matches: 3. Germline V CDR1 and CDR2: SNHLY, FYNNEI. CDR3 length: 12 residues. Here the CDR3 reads CASRDYPYEQYF. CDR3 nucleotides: TGTGCCAGCCGGGACTATCCCTACGAGCAGTACTTC.

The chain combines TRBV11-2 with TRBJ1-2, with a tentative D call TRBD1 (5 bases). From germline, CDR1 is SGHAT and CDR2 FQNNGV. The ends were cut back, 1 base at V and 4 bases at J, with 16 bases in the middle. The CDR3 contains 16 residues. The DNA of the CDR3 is TGTGCCAGCAGCTTAGGAAGGGCAGGGTGGACCTATGGCTACACCTTC. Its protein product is CASSLGRAGWTYGYTF.

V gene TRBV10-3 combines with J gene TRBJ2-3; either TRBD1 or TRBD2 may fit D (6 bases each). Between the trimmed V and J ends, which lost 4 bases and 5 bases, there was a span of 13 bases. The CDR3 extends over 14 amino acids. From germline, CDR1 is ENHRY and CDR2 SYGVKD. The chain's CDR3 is CAISGNREEDTQYF. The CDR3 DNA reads TGTGCCATCAGTGGAAACAGGGAGGAAGATACGCAGTATTTT.

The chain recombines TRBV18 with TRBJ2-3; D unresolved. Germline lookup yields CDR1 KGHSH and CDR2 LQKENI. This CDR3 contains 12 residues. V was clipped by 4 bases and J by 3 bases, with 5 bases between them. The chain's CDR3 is CASSRQTDTQYF. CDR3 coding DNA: TGTGCCAGCTCACGACAAACAGATACGCAGTATTTT. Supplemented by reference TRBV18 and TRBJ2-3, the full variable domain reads NAGVMQNPRHLVRRRGQEARLRCSPMKGHSHVYWYRQLPEEGLKFMVYLQKENIIDESGMPKERFSAEFPKEGPSILRIQQVVRGDSAAYFCASSRQTDTQYFGPGTRLTVL.

CDR3 protein: CAISELGGGNEQFF. The CDR3 DNA follows: TGTGCCATCAGTGAGTTGGGAGGGGGCAATGAGCAGTTCTTC. V is TRBV10-3 and J is TRBJ2-1, with D perhaps matching TRBD2 (7 bases). Trimming took 1 base from V and 6 from J, leaving 10 bases between them. The CDR3 has 14 residues. CDR1 is ENHRY, CDR2 SYGVKD, per germline.

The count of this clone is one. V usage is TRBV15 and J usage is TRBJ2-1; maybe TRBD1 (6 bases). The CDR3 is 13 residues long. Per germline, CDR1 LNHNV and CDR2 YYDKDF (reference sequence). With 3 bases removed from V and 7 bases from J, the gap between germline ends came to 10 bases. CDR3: CATSRFRGNEQFF. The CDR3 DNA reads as TGTGCCACCAGCAGGTTTAGGGGGAATGAGCAGTTCTTC.

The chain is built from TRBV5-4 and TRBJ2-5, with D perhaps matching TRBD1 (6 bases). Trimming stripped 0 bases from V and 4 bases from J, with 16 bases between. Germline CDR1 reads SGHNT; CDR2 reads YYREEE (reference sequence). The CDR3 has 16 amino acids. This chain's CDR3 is CASSLEPGQWRETQYF. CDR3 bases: TGTGCCAGCAGCTTGGAGCCTGGACAGTGGAGAGAGACCCAGTACTTC.

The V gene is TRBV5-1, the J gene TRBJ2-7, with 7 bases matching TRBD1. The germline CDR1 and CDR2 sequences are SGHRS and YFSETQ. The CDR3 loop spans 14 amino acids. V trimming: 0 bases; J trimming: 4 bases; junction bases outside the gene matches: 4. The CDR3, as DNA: TGCGCCAGCAGCTTGGTCGTCAGGGGGTACGAGCAGTACTTC. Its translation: CASSLVVRGYEQYF.

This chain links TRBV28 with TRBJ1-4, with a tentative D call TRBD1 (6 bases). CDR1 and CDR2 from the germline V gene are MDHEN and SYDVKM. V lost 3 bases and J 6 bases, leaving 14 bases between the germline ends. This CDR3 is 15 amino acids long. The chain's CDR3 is CASSFPRGLDEKLFF. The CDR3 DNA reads TGTGCCAGCAGTTTCCCGAGGGGGTTGGATGAAAAACTGTTTTTT.

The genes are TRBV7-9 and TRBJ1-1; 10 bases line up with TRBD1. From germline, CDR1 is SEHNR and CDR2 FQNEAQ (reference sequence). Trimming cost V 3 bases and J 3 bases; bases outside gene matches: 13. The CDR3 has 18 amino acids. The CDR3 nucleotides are TGTGCCAGCAGCTTCTCTCCGGGACAGGGGCCTAGAGACACTGAAGCTTTCTTT. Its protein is CASSFSPGQGPRDTEAFF.

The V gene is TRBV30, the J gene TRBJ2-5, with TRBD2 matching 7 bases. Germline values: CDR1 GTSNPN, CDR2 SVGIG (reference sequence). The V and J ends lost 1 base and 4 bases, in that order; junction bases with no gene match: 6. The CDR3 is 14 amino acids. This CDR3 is CAWSDASGTETQYF. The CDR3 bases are TGTGCCTGGAGTGATGCTAGCGGTACAGAGACCCAGTACTTC. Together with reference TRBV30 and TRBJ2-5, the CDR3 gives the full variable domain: SQTIHQWPATLVQPVGSPLSLECTVEGTSNPNLYWYRQAAGRGLQLLFYSVGIGQISSEVPQNLSASRPQDRQFILSSKKLLLSDSGFYLCAWSDASGTETQYFGPGTRLLVL.

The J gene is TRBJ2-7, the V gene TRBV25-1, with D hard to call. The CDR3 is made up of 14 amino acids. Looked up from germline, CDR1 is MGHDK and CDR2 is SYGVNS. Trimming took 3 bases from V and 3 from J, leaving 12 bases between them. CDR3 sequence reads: CASSDSGRLYEQYF. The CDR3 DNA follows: TGTGCCAGCAGTGACTCGGGTCGCCTCTACGAGCAGTACTTC.

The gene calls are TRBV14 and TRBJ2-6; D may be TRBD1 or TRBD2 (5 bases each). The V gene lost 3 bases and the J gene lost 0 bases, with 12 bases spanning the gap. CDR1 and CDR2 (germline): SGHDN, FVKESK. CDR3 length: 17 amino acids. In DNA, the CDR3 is TGTGCCAGCAGCCAGGGACGGGCCCGCTCTGGGGCCAACGTCCTGACTTTC. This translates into CASSQGRARSGANVLTF.